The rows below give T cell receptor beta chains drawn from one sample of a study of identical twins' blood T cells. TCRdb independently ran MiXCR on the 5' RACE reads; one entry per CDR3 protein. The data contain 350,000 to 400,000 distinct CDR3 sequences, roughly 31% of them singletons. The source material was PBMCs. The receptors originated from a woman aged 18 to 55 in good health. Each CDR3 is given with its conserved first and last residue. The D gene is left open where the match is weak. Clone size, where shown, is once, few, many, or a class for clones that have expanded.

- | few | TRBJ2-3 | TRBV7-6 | CASSLAVREGDTQYF | TGTGCCAGCAGCTTAGCGGTTAGAGAGGGAGATACGCAGTATTTT
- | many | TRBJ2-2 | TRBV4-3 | CASSQVGSGELFF | TGCGCCAGCAGCCAAGTGGGCTCCGGGGAGCTGTTTTTT
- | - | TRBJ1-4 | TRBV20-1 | CSARNEKLFF | TGCAGTGCTAGAAATGAAAAACTGTTTTTT
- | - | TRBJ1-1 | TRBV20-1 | CSAWRQGTEAFF | TGCAGTGCTTGGAGGCAGGGAACTGAAGCTTTCTTT
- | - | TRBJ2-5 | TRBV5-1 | CASSLQQGGVETQYF | TGCGCCAGCAGCTTACAGCAGGGAGGTGTAGAGACCCAGTACTTC
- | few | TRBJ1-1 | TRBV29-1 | CSVQTENTEAFF | TGCAGCGTCCAGACAGAGAACACTGAAGCTTTCTTT
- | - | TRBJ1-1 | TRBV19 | CASSSGGHSAAFF | TGTGCCAGTAGTTCAGGAGGCCATTCGGCAGCTTTCTTT
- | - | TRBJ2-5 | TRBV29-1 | CSAGRQETQYF | TGCAGCGCCGGAAGACAAGAGACCCAGTACTTC
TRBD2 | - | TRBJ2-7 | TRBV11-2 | CASSLTGLAGVGSHEQCF | TGTGCCAGCAGCTTAACGGGACTAGCGGGAGTAGGCTCCCACGAGCAGTGCTTC
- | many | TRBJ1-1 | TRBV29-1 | CSVLQGRTEAFF | TGCAGCGTCCTACAGGGAAGGACTGAAGCTTTCTTT
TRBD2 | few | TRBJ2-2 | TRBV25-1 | CASSEIGSGTGELFF | TGTGCCAGCAGTGAAATCGGTAGCGGGACCGGGGAGCTGTTTTTT
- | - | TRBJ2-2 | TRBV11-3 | CASSLGLDPRLNTGELFF | TGTGCCAGCAGCTTAGGTCTCGATCCCCGATTGAACACCGGGGAGCTGTTTTTT
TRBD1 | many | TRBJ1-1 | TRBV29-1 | CSVIQGATEAFF | TGCAGCGTTATACAGGGGGCAACTGAAGCTTTCTTT
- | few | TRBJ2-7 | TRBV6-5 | CAGSRGYEQYF | TGTGCCGGCAGTCGGGGGTACGAGCAGTACTTC
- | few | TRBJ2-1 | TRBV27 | CASLPSLDGSYNEQFF | TGTGCCAGTCTCCCCTCATTGGACGGATCCTACAATGAGCAGTTCTTC
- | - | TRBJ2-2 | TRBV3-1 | CAGSLRLVLGELFF | TGTGCCGGCAGCCTCCGACTAGTTCTCGGGGAGCTGTTTTTT
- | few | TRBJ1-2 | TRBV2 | CASSESVFGYTF | TGTGCCAGCAGTGAATCGGTCTTTGGCTACACCTTC
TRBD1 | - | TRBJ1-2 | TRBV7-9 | CASSFTTGSGYTF | TGTGCCAGCAGCTTTACGACAGGGTCCGGCTACACCTTC
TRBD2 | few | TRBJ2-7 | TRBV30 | CAWRGTRHEQYF | TGTGCCTGGAGAGGGACTAGGCACGAGCAGTACTTC
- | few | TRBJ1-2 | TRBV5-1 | CASSSKRHLRTNYGYTF | TGCGCCAGCAGCTCGAAGCGACACCTACGAACTAACTATGGCTACACCTTC
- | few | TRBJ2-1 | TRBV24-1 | CATSEGSGRDYNEQFF | TGTGCCACCAGTGAGGGAAGTGGGCGAGATTACAATGAGCAGTTCTTC
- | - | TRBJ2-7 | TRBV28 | CASWARSIYEQYF | TGTGCCAGCTGGGCAAGGTCCATCTACGAGCAGTACTTC
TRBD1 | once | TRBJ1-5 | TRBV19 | CASKARQGYSNQPQHF | TGTGCCAGTAAAGCTAGACAGGGTTATAGCAATCAGCCCCAGCATTTT
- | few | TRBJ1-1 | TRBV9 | CASSSQGNRAREAFF | TGTGCCAGCAGCTCCCAGGGGAACAGGGCAAGGGAAGCTTTCTTT
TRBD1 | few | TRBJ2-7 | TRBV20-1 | CSARDLSRGSYEQYF | TGCAGTGCTAGAGATTTGTCCAGGGGGTCCTACGAGCAGTACTTC
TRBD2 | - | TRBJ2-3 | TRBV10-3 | CAIRGGRDAETQYF | TGTGCCATCAGAGGTGGGAGGGATGCAGAGACGCAGTATTTT
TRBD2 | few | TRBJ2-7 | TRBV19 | CASQTSGGYEQYF | TGTGCCAGTCAGACTAGCGGGGGGTACGAGCAGTACTTC
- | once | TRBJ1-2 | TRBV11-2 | CASTQTRVCYGYTF | TGTGCCAGCACCCAAACCCGGGTGTGCTATGGCTACACCTTC
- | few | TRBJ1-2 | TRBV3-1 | CASSQVRDGLDGYTF | TGTGCCAGCAGCCAAGTGCGTGATGGATTGGATGGCTACACCTTC
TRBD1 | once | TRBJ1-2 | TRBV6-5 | CASSYDPGTDYGYTF | TGTGCCAGCAGTTACGACCCCGGGACAGACTATGGCTACACCTTC
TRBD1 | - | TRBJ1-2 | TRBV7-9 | CASSLGGTGGLSYGYTF | TGTGCCAGCAGCTTAGGAGGGACAGGGGGCTTATCGTATGGCTACACCTTC
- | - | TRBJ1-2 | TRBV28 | CASSLYPANYGYTF | TGTGCCAGCAGTTTGTACCCTGCTAACTATGGCTACACCTTC
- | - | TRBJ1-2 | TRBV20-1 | CSASDSRNYGYTF | TGCAGTGCTAGCGACAGTCGTAACTATGGCTACACCTTC
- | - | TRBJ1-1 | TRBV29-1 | CSVVIQVNAEAFF | TGCAGCGTTGTAATACAGGTGAACGCTGAAGCTTTCTTT
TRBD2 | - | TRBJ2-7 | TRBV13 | CASSLEAGGGPSEQYF | TGTGCCAGCAGCTTAGAGGCCGGCGGGGGGCCCTCCGAGCAGTACTTC
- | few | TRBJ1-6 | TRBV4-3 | CASSQERTYERALHF | TGCGCCAGCAGCCAAGAAAGGACTTACGAGAGAGCCCTCCACTTT
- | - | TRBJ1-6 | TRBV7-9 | CASGTENPDNSPLHF | TGTGCCAGCGGGACCGAGAATCCTGATAATTCACCCCTCCACTTT
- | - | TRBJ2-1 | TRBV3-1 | CASSPTGREQFF | TGTGCCAGCAGCCCCACGGGTCGCGAGCAGTTCTTC
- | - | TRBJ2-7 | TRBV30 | CAWRTGEPTYEQYF | TGTGCCTGGAGAACGGGGGAGCCCACCTACGAGCAGTACTTC
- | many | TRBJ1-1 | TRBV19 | CASRRRDTSTEAFF | TGTGCCAGTAGACGCCGGGACACTAGCACTGAAGCTTTCTTT
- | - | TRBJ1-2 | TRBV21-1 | CASSKDPGGSDYGYTF | TGTGCCAGCAGCAAAGACCCAGGGGGTTCGGACTATGGCTACACCTTC
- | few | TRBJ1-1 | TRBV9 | CASSERTGLNTEAFF | TGTGCCAGCAGCGAGCGGACGGGCCTGAACACTGAAGCTTTCTTT
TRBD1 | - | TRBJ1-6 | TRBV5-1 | CASSSTGGNYNSPLHF | TGCGCCAGCAGCTCAACAGGGGGCAATTATAATTCACCCCTCCACTTT
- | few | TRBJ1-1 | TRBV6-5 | CASRRGRGFEAFF | TGTGCCAGCAGGCGTGGCCGGGGGTTTGAAGCTTTCTTT
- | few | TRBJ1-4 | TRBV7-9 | CASIPHATNEKLFF | TGTGCCAGCATCCCCCATGCAACTAATGAAAAACTGTTTTTT
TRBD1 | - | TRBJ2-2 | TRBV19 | CASRLEGQGNTGELFF | TGTGCCAGTAGGCTTGAGGGACAGGGTAACACCGGGGAGCTGTTTTTT
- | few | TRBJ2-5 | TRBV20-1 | CSAARSRRETQYF | TGCAGTGCTGCCAGGTCCAGGAGAGAGACCCAGTACTTC
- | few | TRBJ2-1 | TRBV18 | CASSRSGTSSYNEQFF | TGTGCCAGCTCACGGAGCGGAACGAGCTCCTACAATGAGCAGTTCTTC
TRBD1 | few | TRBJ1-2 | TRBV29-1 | CSAADRIPVF | TGCAGCGCTGCGGACAGGATTCCGGTGTTC
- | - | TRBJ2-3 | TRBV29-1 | CSVEGSAGFTDTQYF | TGCAGCGTTGAAGGTTCGGCAGGGTTTACAGATACGCAGTATTTT
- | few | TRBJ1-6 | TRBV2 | CASREGTWTAPLHF | TGTGCCAGCAGGGAAGGGACGTGGACGGCACCCCTCCACTTT
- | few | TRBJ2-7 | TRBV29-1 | CSVGVHEQYF | TGCAGCGTTGGGGTCCACGAGCAGTACTTC
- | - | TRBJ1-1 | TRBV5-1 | CASSLSRGPNTEAFF | TGCGCCAGCAGCCTAAGTCGCGGTCCGAACACTGAAGCTTTCTTT
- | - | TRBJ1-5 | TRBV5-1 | CASSFRPNDQPQHF | TGCGCCAGCAGCTTTAGGCCCAACGATCAGCCCCAGCATTTT
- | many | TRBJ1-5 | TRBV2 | CASRTYKFDGDQPQHF | TGTGCCAGCAGGACCTACAAATTCGACGGAGATCAGCCCCAGCATTTT
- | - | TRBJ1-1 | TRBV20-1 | CSAYVMNTEAFF | TGCAGTGCATATGTCATGAACACTGAAGCTTTCTTT
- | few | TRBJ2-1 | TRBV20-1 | CSALPSSVSSYNEQFF | TGCAGTGCACTTCCCAGCAGTGTGAGCTCCTACAATGAGCAGTTCTTC